This TCR beta chain was observed in a study of monozygotic twins with inflammatory bowel disease. The CDR3 sequence is 14 residues long. CDR1 SNHLY and CDR2 FYNNEI come from the germline V gene. No DNA is given; TCRdb re-called the 5' RACE reads and lists each CDR3 protein once. Recorded for this sample: 420,000 or so distinct CDR3 sequences. Whole-blood RNA isolation (total RNA) proceeded without T cell sorting. Whole-study results and caveats: By inverse Simpson index, TCRbeta diversity was lower in IBD patients than in healthy co-twins.

About this clonotype itself: No antigen is known for it.

The rearrangement joins TRBV2 to TRBJ1-2; TCRdb calls TRBD1, which cannot be checked without DNA. Sequencing was done on a sample of blood. The TCR originated in a human donor with ulcerative colitis or Crohn's disease, or a healthy co-twin of an affected twin (not recorded which). The CDR3 loop reads CASIPDSASYGYTF. The whole variable domain, remainder taken from reference TRBV2 and TRBJ1-2, is EPEVTQTPSHQVTQMGQEVILRCVPISNHLYFYWYRQILGQKVEFLVSFYNNEISEKSEIFDDQFSVERPDGSNFTLKIRSTKLEDSAMYFCASIPDSASYGYTFGSGTRLTVV.